This T cell receptor (beta chain) was captured by sequencing in a study of cytomegalovirus exposure and HLA in healthy donors. General study results and limits: CMV serostatus was the only immune exposure information that was available.

The V end was cut by 0 bases, the J end by 2 bases, with 11 bases between. Germline values: CDR1 GTSNPN, CDR2 SVGIG (reference sequence). This CDR3 contains 14 residues. The PCR ran on 60 Vbeta and 13 Jbeta primers. Method: immunoSEQ multiplex PCR; TCRdb's copy keeps in-frame clones and lacks some. This table has about 130,000 clones, 81% appearing once. A few counts support this clone. Its antigen remains unidentified. Source material: PBMCs. The source is a man younger than 35 in good health and CMV-seropositive. The chain employs TRBV30 and TRBJ2-7; D possibly corresponds to TRBD1 (6 bases). The CDR3 is CAWSVGRGPYEQYF. In DNA form, the CDR3 reads TGTGCCTGGAGTGTGGGCAGGGGCCCCTACGAGCAGTACTTC.